This T cell receptor beta chain was sequenced for a study of blood T cells in healthy people across ages. Details on this clonotype: Its target is not known.

Findings and caveats of the study: As age increased, TCR beta diversity per million T cells fell in a roughly linear fashion.

Then a second PCR, running roughly 7 to 11 cycles, was carried out with a sample-barcoded 5' primer and a J-beta primer mix. TCRdb re-analysed the 5' RACE reads in MiXCR, keeping a single row per CDR3 protein. The repertoire consists of about 800,000 distinct CDR3 sequences, with around 25% occurring once and the leading ten covering roughly 3.5%. Germline CDR1 reads SGHTA; CDR2 reads FQGTGA. The CDR3 runs to 14 residues. The V end lost 1 base, the J end lost 3 bases, and 9 bases lay between the germline ends. The data also belong to a second study, concerning T cells of mothers and their children. This second study notes: Relative to unrelated pairs, biologically related mother-child dyads exhibited marginally greater, non-significant overlap. Across the analysis, no persistent microchimeric T cell clones were detected.

The sequencing sample was made of blood. This clonotype originated in a boy younger than 18 in good health. V and J are TRBV7-3 and TRBJ2-5; tentatively, D is TRBD1 (5 bases). CDR3 bases: TGTGCCAGCAGCTTAAGGCCCAGGGAAGAGACCCAGTACTTC. Encoded protein: CASSLRPREETQYF.